This record covers a single T cell receptor beta chain. This clone was seen only once. The antigen this receptor binds is unknown. Qualities for individual bases were not recorded, and no much larger clone is one base off. This entry is derived from a study of cytomegalovirus exposure and HLA in healthy donors (TCRdb year 2017). Notes on the research overall: In an earlier analysis of roughly 500 of the donors, under 300 Gb of sequence data and 120 million or so unique TCR beta sequences from about 180 million T cells were reported. Rather than drawing on any new phenotypic data, the later analysis identified candidate immune exposures from TCR beta sequences and the way those sequences occurred across donors. Because of strong linkage in the cohort, 4 to 6 DR-DQ haplotypes were treated as single units for association and clustering. Class I and class II HLA loci were covered by the typing at four-digit resolution. About 300 gigabases of sequencing data and tens of millions of unique TCR sequences were included in an early release covering roughly 600 HLA-typed donors. Besides the first cohort of 666 subjects, a separate validation cohort made up of 120 or so different subjects was used. The study used immunosequencing to profile the T cell repertoires of hundreds of subjects and linked those repertoires to cytomegalovirus serostatus. All discovery cohort repertoires had been generated using a single sequencing platform. To predict cytomegalovirus infection status, the study combined high-throughput TCR immunosequencing, statistical association of individual TCRs with disease status, and machine learning. The number of donors typed differed by locus, with 629-630 for A, B, C, DRB1 and DQB1, about 500 for DQA1, 600 to 610 for DPA1, and around 460 for DPB1. In a later analysis, previously published TCR beta repertoires from 500 to 750 donors were re-analyzed and high-resolution HLA genotyping was added so that TCR occurrence patterns could be studied. Among some 410 genotyped donors of the cohort, an average of approximately 240,000 unique TCR beta nucleotide sequences were sequenced per donor, around 18% of them non-productive. Of the roughly 420 genotyped donors, 81% were placed in the genetic ancestry cluster associated with self-reported Caucasian donors. Donor age, sex, ethnicity and CMV serostatus were compiled alongside the repertoire data. The study aimed to test whether signatures of past pathogen exposure could be identified by cataloging public T cell receptors. In a later genetic analysis, genome-wide SNP genotypes for 398 of the 666 donors were used, and that subset was treated as a discovery cohort. In an earlier analysis of roughly 600 of the donors, high-throughput TCR beta sequencing was used to judge whether each TCR beta V gene segment behaved as functional or pseudogenic. Overall study results and their limits: A later analysis associated 15,000 or so TCR beta sequences with specific HLA alleles at a false discovery rate of 0.05. Compared with the roughly 670-donor mean, donors in an Asian-associated ancestry cluster had fewer N-insertions in productive TCRs, according to a later genetic analysis. While some public TCRs were present in many individuals, most TCR sequences turned up only very rarely across donors. A later genetic analysis associated a missense DCLRE1C variant with V-gene and J-gene trimming of TCR beta chains, and an independent cohort replicated the association. Because counts were too low, some 17 rarely observed V segments, including chromosome 9 orphons, were left out of the earlier analysis of some 600 of the donors. In an earlier analysis of 587 of the donors, most TCR beta V segments appeared in productive rearrangements about 90% or about 30% of the time, broadly matching IMGT annotations. Presence/absence analyses assumed roughly uniform sequencing depth across donors, an assumption that may not hold. Because HLA typing was unavailable for some donors at each locus, only the typed subset was used in association tests. A few of the identified cytomegalovirus-associated TCR beta chains were confirmed in vitro to be specific for cytomegalovirus antigens. In the study, around 150 TCR beta chains were listed as associated with cytomegalovirus. A later analysis found that HLA-associated TCR beta chains were more clonally expanded and had lower generation probabilities than equally common non-associated chains. Correlated functional status among segregating V segments might be attributable to linkage disequilibrium, but an unknown experimental factor could not be ruled out. Several of the top co-occurrence clusters appeared to be linked to parvovirus B19, influenza, CMV and Epstein-Barr virus, according to a later analysis. In both the original and validation cohorts, the classifier was reported to diagnose cytomegalovirus status with high specificity and sensitivity. The authors suggested that the approach could potentially be extended to other disease states and immunological phenotypes. A later analysis found that TCR association rates varied across HLA loci, with DRB1 alleles showing the most associated TCRs and HLA-C alleles the fewest. Assigning TCR associations to individual alleles was difficult when HLA alleles, especially DR and DQ, strongly co-occurred. A group of highly shared sequence variants was considered likely to be a technical artifact of the sequencing pipeline. In this cohort, only TCR beta chains were sequenced, and detectable features were limited by the absence of alpha or paired-chain data. A further reported finding was that TCR beta sequences accurately predicted the HLA-A and HLA-B alleles for most subjects in the first cohort. A later analysis found that most CMV-associated TCR beta chains appeared HLA-restricted, with HLA associations seemingly driven largely by CMV exposure. CMV serostatus was the only immune exposure information available for the cohort.

Libraries came from the immunoSEQ multiplex PCR assay. For the multiplex PCR, a mixture combining 60 forward primers for TCR Vbeta segments and 13 reverse primers for TCR Jbeta segments was used. A multiplex PCR assay on genomic DNA amplified the CDR3 region of rearranged TCR beta genes. On the Illumina HiSeq System, the amplified TCR beta libraries were sequenced as 87-base-pair reads. In the original analysis: In a later analysis, 77 million or so unique TCR beta chains were counted across the approximately 670 repertoires, and about 10 million of these chains were shared by at least two donors. Raw reads were error-corrected and collapsed into unique sequences by a nearest-neighbor algorithm in which closely related sequences were merged to remove PCR and sequencing errors. Alignment of CDR3 sequences to IMGT reference sequences was used to assign V, D and J gene segments. For a sequence to be retained, a match of at least six nucleotides to both a V gene segment and a J gene segment was required. A rearrangement was called productive if the CDR3 had no stop codons and remained in frame with V and J, and every other rearrangement was called non-productive. Following IMGT convention, CDR3 was defined as the stretch from the second conserved V-encoded cysteine up to the conserved J-encoded phenylalanine. The earlier analysis of some 600 of the donors excluded sequences that lacked an unambiguous match to a single V gene segment. An earlier analysis of fewer than 750 of the donors called V segments functional above 56.7% productive rearrangements and segregating when the between-donor standard deviation exceeded 5%. A statistical classification framework was built for diagnosing cytomegalovirus status from the catalog of TCR beta chain sequences. In a later analysis, TCR nucleotide sequences were compared against IMGT/GENE-DB human TR gene sequences so that V and J genes could be assigned. The TCRdist pipeline was used in a later analysis to assign CDR3 sequences and most-parsimonious VDJ recombination scenarios. In a later analysis, every TCR beta chain was defined by the combination of its CDR3 amino acid sequence and its V-gene family, and reads without a unique V-gene family were dropped. To address suspected cross-contamination and a sequencing artifact, a later analysis removed roughly 640 highly shared, low-generation-probability nucleotide sequences. In a later analysis, a clonal expansion index for each public chain was calculated from normalized within-repertoire ranks of inferred template counts. In a later analysis, generation probabilities were computed with a VDJ recombination model fitted to out-of-frame rearrangements, and the resulting probabilities were checked against IGoR. In a later analysis, TCR-TCR, TCR-HLA and TCR-CMV co-occurrence was scored with hypergeometric tests, and a repertoire-size bias correction was applied to TCR pairs. False discovery rates were estimated in a later analysis by permuting HLA or CMV assignments 20 times. In a later analysis, co-occurring TCRs were grouped with DBSCAN, and TCRdist sequence similarity was added when clustering was performed within HLA-allele-positive subsets. For co-occurrence clustering, repertoires with fewer than 30,000 or more than 120,000 public chains were excluded, along with about five repertoires with anomalous nucleotide sharing. TCRdb retrieved this table from immuneACCESS and kept in-frame rearrangements only. Not all clones are present; in checked studies, unresolved V genes account for under half, and no reason is known for the remainder. V, J and clone size reflect that table, while D and trimming were determined from the DNA. This sample comprises some 140,000 clones, 60% to 85% of them detected only once. The top ten constitute about 1.5% of the sample.

The cohort was made up of 500 to 800 healthy bone marrow donors. At the time of sampling, every cohort member was nominally healthy, though immune exposures that went unrecorded were likely present. The donor was CMV seronegative and belonged to the group of 352 seronegative cohort members. Every donor gave a peripheral blood sample, and the peripheral blood mononuclear cells from that sample were used for TCR beta sequencing. The Qiagen DNeasy Blood Extraction Kit was used to extract genomic DNA from the blood cell samples. Sequencing was done on a sample of PBMCs. This receptor was taken from a woman in her thirties or forties in good health and CMV-seronegative.

The CDR3: CASSQTPSGGASYTQYF. The nucleotide sequence reads TGCGCCAGCAGCCAAACCCCAAGCGGGGGGGCTTCATATACGCAGTATTTT. The chain links TRBV4-1 with TRBJ2-3; TRBD2 agrees with 10 junctional bases. Based on the germline V gene, the CDR1 and CDR2 sequences are MGHRA and YSYEKL. V and J are trimmed by 2 bases and 7 bases, and the gene matches miss 12 bases of the junction. The CDR3 measures 17 amino acids from cysteine to phenylalanine. Only the CDR3 part of the read is kept: 51 bases, read in frame from the first base.